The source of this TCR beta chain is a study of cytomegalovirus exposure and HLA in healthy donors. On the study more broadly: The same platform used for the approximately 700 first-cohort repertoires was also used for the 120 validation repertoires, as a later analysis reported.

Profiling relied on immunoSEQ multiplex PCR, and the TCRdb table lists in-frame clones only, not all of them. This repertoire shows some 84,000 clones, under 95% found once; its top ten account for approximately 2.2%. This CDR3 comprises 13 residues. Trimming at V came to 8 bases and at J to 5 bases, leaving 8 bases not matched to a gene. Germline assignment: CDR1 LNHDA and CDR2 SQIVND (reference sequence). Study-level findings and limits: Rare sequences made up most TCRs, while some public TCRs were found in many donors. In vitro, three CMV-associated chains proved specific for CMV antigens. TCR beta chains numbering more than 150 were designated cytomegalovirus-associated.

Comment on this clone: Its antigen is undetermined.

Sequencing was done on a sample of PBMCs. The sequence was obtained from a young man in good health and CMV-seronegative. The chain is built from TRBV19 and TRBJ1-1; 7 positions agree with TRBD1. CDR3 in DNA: TGTGCCAGTCACACACAGGGGTCGACTGAAGCTTTCTTT. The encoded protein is CASHTQGSTEAFF.